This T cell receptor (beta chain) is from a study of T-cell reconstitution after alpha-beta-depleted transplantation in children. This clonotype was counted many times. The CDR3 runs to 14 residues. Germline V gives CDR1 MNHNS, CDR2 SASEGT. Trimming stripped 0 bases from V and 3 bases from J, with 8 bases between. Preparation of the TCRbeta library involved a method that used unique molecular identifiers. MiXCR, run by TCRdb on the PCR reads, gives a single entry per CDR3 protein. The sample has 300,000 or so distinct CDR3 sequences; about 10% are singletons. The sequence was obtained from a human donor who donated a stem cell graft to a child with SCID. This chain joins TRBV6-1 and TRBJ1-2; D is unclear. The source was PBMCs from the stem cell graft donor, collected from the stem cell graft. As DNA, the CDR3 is TGTGCCAGCAGTGAAGCTCGGCAGTACTATGGCTACACCTTC. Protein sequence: CASSEARQYYGYTF.